This T cell receptor beta chain comes out of a study of T cell changes during pregnancy in multiple sclerosis. TCRdb's table, derived via immunoSEQ multiplex PCR, lists solely in-frame clones and lacks some. The sample has tens of thousands of clones, around 92% seen once. Specimen: peripheral blood, collected in the third trimester of pregnancy. The sequence came from a female donor in good health, enrolled as a control in a pregnancy study.

CDR3 protein: CASSETASNTEAFF. DNA of the CDR3: TGTGCCAGCAGCGAGACAGCGTCGAACACTGAAGCTTTCTTT. The chain combines TRBV7-2 with TRBJ1-1; D is possibly TRBD1 (5 bases). Per germline, CDR1 SGHTA and CDR2 FQGNSA. Trimming took 5 bases from V and 1 from J, leaving 11 bases between them. This CDR3 comprises 14 residues.